This is a list of T cell receptor beta chains from one sample in a study of T cells in Graves' hyperthyroidism and ophthalmopathy. TCRdb re-analysed the multiplex PCR reads in MiXCR, keeping a single row per CDR3 protein. The sample contains about 680,000 distinct CDR3 sequences, approximately 36% of which appear only once. Sequenced sample: blood. Receptors originate from a woman between 40 and 50 years old with Graves' hyperthyroidism. Each CDR3 is given with its conserved first and last residue. A D gene is named only where the DNA matches it firmly. For some rows the clone size is stated as once, few or many, or as a class when expanded; others skip it.

clone_size j_call v_call d_call cdr3_length cdr3_nt cdr3_aa
NA TRBJ1-6 TRBV4-2 NA 15 TGTGCCAGCAGCCAAGAAAGTGCAGACTATTCACCCCTCCACTTT CASSQESADYSPLHF
NA TRBJ2-2 TRBV7-7 NA 13 TGTGCTAGCGGCCCCGCAGGGACCGGGGAGCTGTTTTTT CASGPAGTGELFF
NA TRBJ2-7 TRBV29-1 TRBD1 11 TGCAGCGTAGGGGGCAACTACGAGCAGTACTTC CSVGGNYEQYF
NA TRBJ2-2 TRBV9 NA 15 TGTGCCAGCAGCGTAGATCCGGAGGGCACCGGGGAGCTGTTTTTT CASSVDPEGTGELFF
many TRBJ2-5 TRBV11-2 TRBD1 14 TGTGCCAGCAGTCGACAGGGGAACCAAGAGACCCAGTACTTC CASSRQGNQETQYF
many TRBJ2-7 TRBV7-9 NA 14 TGTGCCAGCAGCTTAGCGGTGGAGGGGACGCGGCAGTACTTC CASSLAVEGTRQYF
many TRBJ2-2 TRBV7-9 NA 11 TGTGCCAGCAGCGCCGACGGGGAGCTGTTTTTT CASSADGELFF
many TRBJ1-2 TRBV29-1 NA 14 TGCAGCGTTGGGGAGGGACAACATGACTATGGCTACACCTTC CSVGEGQHDYGYTF
many TRBJ1-5 TRBV6-5 NA 14 TGTGCCAGCTCTTACGGGGCGGGCAATCAGCCCCAGCATTTT CASSYGAGNQPQHF
NA TRBJ2-1 TRBV7-2 NA 14 TGTGCCAGCAGCTTAGACGGCGGAAGCAATGAGCAGTTCTTC CASSLDGGSNEQFF
NA TRBJ1-3 TRBV5-1 NA 15 TGCGCCAGCAGCTTGGGGACTAGCACTGGAAACACCATATATTTT CASSLGTSTGNTIYF
NA TRBJ2-5 TRBV6-6 TRBD1 12 TGTGCCATCAGTTCCGGGACAGGGCCCCTATACTTC CAISSGTGPLYF